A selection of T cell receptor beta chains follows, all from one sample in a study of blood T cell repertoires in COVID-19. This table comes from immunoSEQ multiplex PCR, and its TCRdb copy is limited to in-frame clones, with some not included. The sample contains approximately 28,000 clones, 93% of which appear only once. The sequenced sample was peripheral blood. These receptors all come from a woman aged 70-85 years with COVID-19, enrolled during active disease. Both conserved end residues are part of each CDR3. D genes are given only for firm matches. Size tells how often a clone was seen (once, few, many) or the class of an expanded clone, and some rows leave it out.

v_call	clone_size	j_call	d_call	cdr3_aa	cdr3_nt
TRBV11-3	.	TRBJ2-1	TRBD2	CASSLLASGSGEQFF	TGTGCCAGCAGCTTACTCGCTAGCGGGAGTGGTGAGCAGTTCTTC
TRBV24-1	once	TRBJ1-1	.	CATSGRGREYTEAFF	TGTGCCACCAGTGGGCGGGGACGCGAGTACACTGAAGCTTTCTTT
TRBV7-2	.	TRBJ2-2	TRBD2	CASISPRLAGTSGTGELFF	TGTGCCAGCATCTCCCCCCGGCTAGCGGGAACCTCGGGCACCGGGGAGCTGTTTTTT
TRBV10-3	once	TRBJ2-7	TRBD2	CAINAGGTYEQYF	TGTGCCATCAATGCGGGAGGAACCTACGAGCAGTACTTC
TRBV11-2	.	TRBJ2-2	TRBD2	CASSFPSGGTNTGELFF	TGTGCCAGCAGCTTTCCTAGCGGAGGGACGAACACCGGGGAGCTGTTTTTT
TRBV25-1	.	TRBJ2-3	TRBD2	CASSESGSLGTQYF	TGTGCCAGCAGTGAAAGCGGGAGTCTCGGTACGCAGTATTTT
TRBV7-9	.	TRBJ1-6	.	CASSLQQNNSPLHF	TGTGCCAGCAGCTTACAACAAAATAATTCACCCCTCCACTTT
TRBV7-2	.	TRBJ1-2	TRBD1	CASSSKIQGVYGYTF	TGTGCCAGCAGCTCCAAAATCCAGGGGGTCTATGGCTACACCTTC
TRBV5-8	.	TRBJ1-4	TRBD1	CASSLLRTGDEKLFF	TGTGCCAGCAGCTTATTACGGACAGGGGATGAAAAACTGTTTTTT
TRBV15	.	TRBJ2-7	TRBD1	CATSRDRQGSYEQYF	TGTGCCACCAGCAGAGATAGACAGGGCTCCTACGAGCAGTACTTC
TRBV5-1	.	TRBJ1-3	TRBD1	CASSQRSGQSSGNTIYF	TGCGCCAGCAGCCAAAGGTCGGGACAGAGCTCTGGAAACACCATATATTTT
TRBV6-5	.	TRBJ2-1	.	CASAATSYNEQFF	TGTGCCAGCGCAGCGACCTCCTACAATGAGCAGTTCTTC
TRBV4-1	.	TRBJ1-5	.	CASSQYPGFSNQPQHF	TGCGCCAGCAGCCAGTACCCGGGGTTTAGCAATCAGCCCCAGCATTTT
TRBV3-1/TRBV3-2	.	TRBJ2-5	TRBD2	CASSQHSGSRWETQYF	TGTGCCAGCAGCCAACATAGCGGGAGCAGGTGGGAGACCCAGTACTTC
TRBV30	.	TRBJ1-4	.	CAWRSTASTNEKLFF	TGTGCCTGGAGGTCCACAGCCTCAACTAATGAAAAACTGTTTTTT
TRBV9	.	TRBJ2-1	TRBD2	CASSVDLAGNIYNEQFF	TGTGCCAGCAGCGTAGATCTAGCGGGAAACATATACAATGAGCAGTTCTTC
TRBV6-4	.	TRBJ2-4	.	CASSDSFGAKNIQYF	TGTGCCAGCAGTGACTCTTTCGGAGCCAAAAACATTCAGTACTTC
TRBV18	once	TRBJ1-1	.	CASSPLIVDRNTEAFF	TGTGCCAGCTCACCACTTATTGTTGATAGAAACACTGAAGCTTTCTTT
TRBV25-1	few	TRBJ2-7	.	CASSEYRQRPHF	TGTGCCAGCAGTGAATATAGACAGAGGCCCCACTTC
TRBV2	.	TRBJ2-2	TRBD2	CASSEWTSGSGELFF	TGTGCCAGCAGTGAATGGACTAGCGGGAGCGGGGAGCTGTTTTTT
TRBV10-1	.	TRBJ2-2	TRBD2	CASSGEGFLSGRAYTGELFF	TGCGCCAGCAGTGGAGAGGGATTCCTTAGCGGGAGGGCCTACACCGGGGAGCTGTTTTTT
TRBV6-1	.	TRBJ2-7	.	CASSEMITAQFQPYEQYF	TGTGCCAGCAGTGAAATGATAACAGCCCAATTCCAACCTTACGAGCAGTACTTC
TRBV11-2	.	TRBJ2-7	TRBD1	CASSPSGTGAYEQYF	TGTGCCAGCAGCCCGTCCGGGACAGGGGCCTACGAGCAGTACTTC
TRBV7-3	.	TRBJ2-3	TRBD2	CASSLFGGRNMDTQYF	TGTGCCAGCAGCTTATTCGGCGGGAGGAACATGGATACGCAGTATTTT
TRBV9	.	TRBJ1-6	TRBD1	CASSAGTGRDSPLHF	TGTGCCAGCAGCGCTGGGACAGGACGGGATTCACCCCTCCACTTT
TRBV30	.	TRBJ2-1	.	CAWTGLYEQFF	TGTGCCTGGACGGGTCTCTATGAGCAGTTCTTC
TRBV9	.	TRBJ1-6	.	CASSVGGADSPLHF	TGTGCCAGCAGCGTAGGTGGGGCAGACTCACCCCTCCACTTT